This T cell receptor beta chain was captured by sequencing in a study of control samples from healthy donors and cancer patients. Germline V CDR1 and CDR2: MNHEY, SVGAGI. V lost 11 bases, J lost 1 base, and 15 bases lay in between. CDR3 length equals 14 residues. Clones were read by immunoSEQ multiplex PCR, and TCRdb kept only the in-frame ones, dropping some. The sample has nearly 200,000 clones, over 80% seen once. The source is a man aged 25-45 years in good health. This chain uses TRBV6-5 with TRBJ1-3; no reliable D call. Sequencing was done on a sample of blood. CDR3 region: CAASGLRSGNTIYF. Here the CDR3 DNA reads TGTGCCGCCAGCGGGTTAAGGTCTGGAAACACCATATATTTT.